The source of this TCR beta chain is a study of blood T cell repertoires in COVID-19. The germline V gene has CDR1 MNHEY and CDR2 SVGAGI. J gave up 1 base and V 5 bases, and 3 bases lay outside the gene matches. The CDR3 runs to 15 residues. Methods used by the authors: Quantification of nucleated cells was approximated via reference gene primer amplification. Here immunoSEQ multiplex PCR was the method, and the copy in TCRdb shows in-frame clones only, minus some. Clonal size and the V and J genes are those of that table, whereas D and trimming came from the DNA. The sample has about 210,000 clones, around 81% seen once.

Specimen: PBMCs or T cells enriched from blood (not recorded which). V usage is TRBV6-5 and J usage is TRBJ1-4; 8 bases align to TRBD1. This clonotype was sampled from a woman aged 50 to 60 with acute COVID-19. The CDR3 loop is CASSLTGGTNEKLFF. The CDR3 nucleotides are TGTGCCAGCAGTCTCACAGGGGGAACTAATGAAAAACTGTTTTTT.